This record concerns one T cell receptor beta chain sequence. The method was immunoSEQ multiplex PCR; TCRdb's version includes in-frame clones alone and lacks a portion of them. Of around 620,000 clones in the sample, 80% to 90% are singletons; the top ten hold roughly 0.25%. These data are taken from a study of blood T cell repertoires in COVID-19. Between the trimmed V and J ends, which lost 0 bases and 10 bases, there was a span of 13 bases. Germline-derived CDR1 and CDR2 are GTSNPN and SVGIG (reference sequence). CDR3 size: 14 residues. The sequence was collected from a woman under 30 with acute or convalescent COVID-19. The chain joins TRBV30 to TRBJ1-6; TRBD1 might be the D (5 bases). The sample was peripheral blood. The CDR3 nucleotides read TGTGCCTGGAGTGTACTGGGGGGTAGCTCACCCCTCCACTTT. It codes for CAWSVLGGSSPLHF.